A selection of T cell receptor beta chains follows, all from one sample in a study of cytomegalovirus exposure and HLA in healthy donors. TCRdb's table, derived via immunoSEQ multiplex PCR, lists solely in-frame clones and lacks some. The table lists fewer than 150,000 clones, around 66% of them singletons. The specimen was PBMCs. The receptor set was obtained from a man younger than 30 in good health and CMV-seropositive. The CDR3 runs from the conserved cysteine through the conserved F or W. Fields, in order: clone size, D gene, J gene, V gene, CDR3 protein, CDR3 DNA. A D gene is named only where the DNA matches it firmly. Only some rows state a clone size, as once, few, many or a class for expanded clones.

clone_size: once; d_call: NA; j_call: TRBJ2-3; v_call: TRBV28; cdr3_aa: CASSLAARDTQYF; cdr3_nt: TGTGCCAGCAGCCTTGCGGCCCGGGATACGCAGTATTTT
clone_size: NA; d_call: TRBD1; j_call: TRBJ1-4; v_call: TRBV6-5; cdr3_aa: CASRRTGESSGKLFF; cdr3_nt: TGTGCCAGCAGACGGACAGGGGAGAGTTCGGGAAAACTGTTTTTT
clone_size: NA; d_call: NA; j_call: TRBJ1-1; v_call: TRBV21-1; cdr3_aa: CASSKIKGRGGNTEAFF; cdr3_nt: TGTGCCAGCAGCAAAATTAAGGGGCGAGGTGGAAACACTGAAGCTTTCTTT
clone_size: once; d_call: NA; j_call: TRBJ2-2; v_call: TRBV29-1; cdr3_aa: CSVKGRTGELFF; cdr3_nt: TGCAGCGTTAAAGGTCGCACCGGGGAGCTGTTTTTT
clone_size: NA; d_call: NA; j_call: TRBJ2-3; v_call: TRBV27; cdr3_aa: CASSLDTSTDTQYF; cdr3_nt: TGTGCCAGCAGCCTCGACACTAGCACAGATACGCAGTATTTT
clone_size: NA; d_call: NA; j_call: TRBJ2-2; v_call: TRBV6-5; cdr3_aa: CASSYETRITGELFF; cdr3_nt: TGTGCCAGCAGTTACGAGACTAGGATAACCGGGGAGCTGTTTTTT
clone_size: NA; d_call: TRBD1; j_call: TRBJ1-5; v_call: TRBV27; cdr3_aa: CASSSGTANQPQHF; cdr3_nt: TGTGCCAGCAGTTCAGGGACAGCTAATCAGCCCCAGCATTTT
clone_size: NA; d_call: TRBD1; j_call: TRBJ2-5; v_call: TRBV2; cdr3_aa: CACAPGGWGETQYF; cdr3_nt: TGTGCCTGCGCGCCAGGGGGCTGGGGGGAGACCCAGTACTTC
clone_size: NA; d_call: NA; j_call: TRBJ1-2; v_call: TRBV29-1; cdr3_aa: CSVEDSNYGYTF; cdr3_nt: TGCAGCGTTGAAGACAGTAACTATGGCTACACCTTC
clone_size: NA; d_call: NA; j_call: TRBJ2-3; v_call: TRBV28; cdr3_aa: CASSFPGLGTDTQYF; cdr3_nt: TGTGCCAGCAGTTTCCCAGGGTTGGGTACAGATACGCAGTATTTT
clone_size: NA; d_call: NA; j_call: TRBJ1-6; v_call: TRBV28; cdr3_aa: CASSPSGDSRTILHF; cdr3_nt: TGTGCCAGCAGTCCATCCGGGGATTCGAGAACAATACTCCACTTT
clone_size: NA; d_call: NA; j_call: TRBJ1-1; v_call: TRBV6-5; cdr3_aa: CASSYPNTEAFF; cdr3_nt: TGTGCCAGCAGTTACCCTAACACTGAAGCTTTCTTT
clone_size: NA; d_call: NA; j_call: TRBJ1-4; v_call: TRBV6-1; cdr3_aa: CASSEGTLRRDEKLFF; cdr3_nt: TGTGCCAGCAGTGAAGGCACCTTAAGGAGGGATGAAAAACTGTTTTTT
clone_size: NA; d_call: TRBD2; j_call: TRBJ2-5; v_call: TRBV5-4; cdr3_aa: CASSSRLAGGGETQYF; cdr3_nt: TGTGCCAGCAGCTCCAGACTAGCGGGGGGTGGGGAGACCCAGTACTTC
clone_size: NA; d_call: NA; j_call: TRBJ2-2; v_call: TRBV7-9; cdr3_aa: CASSLGLGRPPNTGELFF; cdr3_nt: TGTGCCAGCAGCTTAGGATTGGGCCGACCGCCCAACACCGGGGAGCTGTTTTTT
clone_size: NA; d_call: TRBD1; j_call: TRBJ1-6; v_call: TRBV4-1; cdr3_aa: CASSLGQEGNSPLHF; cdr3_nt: TGCGCCAGCAGCCTGGGACAGGAGGGTAATTCACCCCTCCACTTT
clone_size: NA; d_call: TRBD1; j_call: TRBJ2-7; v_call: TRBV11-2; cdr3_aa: CASSRAGTGGRYEQYF; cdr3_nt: TGTGCCAGCAGCCGGGCAGGGACAGGGGGCAGGTACGAGCAGTACTTC
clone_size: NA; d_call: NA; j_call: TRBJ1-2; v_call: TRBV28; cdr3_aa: CASRSGQSHGYTF; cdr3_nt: TGTGCCAGCAGGTCGGGACAATCGCATGGCTACACCTTC
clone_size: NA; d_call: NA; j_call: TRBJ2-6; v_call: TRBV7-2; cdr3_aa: CASSRPGANVLTF; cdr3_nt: TGTGCCAGCAGTCGTCCCGGGGCCAACGTCCTGACTTTC
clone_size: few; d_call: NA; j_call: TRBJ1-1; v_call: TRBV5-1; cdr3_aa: CASSFRENTEAFF; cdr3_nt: TGCGCCAGCAGCTTCAGGGAAAACACTGAAGCTTTCTTT
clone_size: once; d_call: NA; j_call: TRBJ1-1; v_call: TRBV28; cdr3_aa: CASKQGSISEAFF; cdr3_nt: TGTGCCAGCAAGCAGGGATCAATCTCTGAAGCTTTCTTT
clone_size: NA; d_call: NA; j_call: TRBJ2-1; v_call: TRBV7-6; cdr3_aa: CASSYLGGNEQFF; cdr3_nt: TGTGCCAGCAGCTACCTAGGGGGAAATGAGCAGTTCTTC
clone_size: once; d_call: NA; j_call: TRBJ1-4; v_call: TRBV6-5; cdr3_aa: CASSYDRLTNEKLFF; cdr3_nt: TGTGCCAGCAGTTACGATCGGTTAACTAATGAAAAACTGTTTTTT
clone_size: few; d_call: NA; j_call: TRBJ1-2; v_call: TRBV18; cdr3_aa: CASSPPSGEHYGYTF; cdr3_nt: TGTGCCAGCTCACCACCCTCGGGAGAACATTATGGCTACACCTTC
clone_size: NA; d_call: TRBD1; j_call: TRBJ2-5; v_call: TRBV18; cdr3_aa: CASRDPGQGRETQYF; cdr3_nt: TGTGCCAGCCGCGACCCGGGACAGGGCCGGGAGACCCAGTACTTC
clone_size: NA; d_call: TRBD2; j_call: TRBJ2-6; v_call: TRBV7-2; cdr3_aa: CASSPRTSGSGANVLTF; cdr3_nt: TGTGCCAGCAGCCCTCGGACTAGCGGCTCTGGGGCCAACGTCCTGACTTTC
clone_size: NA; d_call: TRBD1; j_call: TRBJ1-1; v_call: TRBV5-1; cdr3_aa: CASGVTGGTEAFF; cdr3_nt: TGCGCCAGCGGAGTAACAGGGGGGACTGAAGCTTTCTTT
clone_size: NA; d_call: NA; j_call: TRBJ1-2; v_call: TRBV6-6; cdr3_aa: CASRVSGWEGGYTF; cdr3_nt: TGTGCCAGCAGGGTATCAGGGTGGGAAGGTGGCTACACCTTC